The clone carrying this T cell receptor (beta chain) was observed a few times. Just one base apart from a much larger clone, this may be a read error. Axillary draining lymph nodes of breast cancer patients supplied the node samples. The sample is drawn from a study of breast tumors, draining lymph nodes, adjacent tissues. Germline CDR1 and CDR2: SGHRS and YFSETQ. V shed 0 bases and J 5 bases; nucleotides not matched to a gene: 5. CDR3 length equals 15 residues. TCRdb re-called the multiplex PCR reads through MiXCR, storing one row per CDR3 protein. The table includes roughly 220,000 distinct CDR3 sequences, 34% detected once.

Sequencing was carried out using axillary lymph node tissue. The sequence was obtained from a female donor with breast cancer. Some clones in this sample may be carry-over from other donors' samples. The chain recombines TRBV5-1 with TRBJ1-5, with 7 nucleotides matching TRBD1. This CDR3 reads CASSLASGGHQPQHF. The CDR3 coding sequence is TGCGCCAGCAGCTTGGCCTCAGGGGGGCATCAGCCCCAGCATTTT.